The 16 T cell receptor beta chains in this list originate from one sample, sequenced in a study of cytomegalovirus exposure and HLA in healthy donors. Amplification used 60 Vbeta primers and 13 Jbeta primers. Generated by immunoSEQ multiplex PCR, the TCRdb table keeps only in-frame clones and is missing some. This sample has 120,000 or so clones, with 80% found just once. Sample: PBMCs. These receptors originate from a man aged 45-60 years in good health and CMV-seronegative.

The gene calls are TRBV27 and TRBJ2-3, with 7 bases matching TRBD1. Trimming removed 5 bases from V and 0 bases from J; junction bases left unmatched: 8. The CDR3 has 16 amino acids. Germline CDR1 is MNHEY and CDR2 is SMNVEV (reference sequence). As DNA, the CDR3 is TGTGCCAGCAGTAGGGGACAGATTCCTAGCACAGATACGCAGTATTTT. Protein sequence: CASSRGQIPSTDTQYF.

The V and J genes are TRBV15 and TRBJ2-2; D not resolved. Trimming shortened V by 2 bases and J by 6 bases, and 4 bases separated the two germline ends. The CDR3 runs 12 residues. Germline loops: CDR1 LNHNV, CDR2 YYDKDF (reference sequence). The CDR3 reads CATSRRAGELFF. The DNA for the CDR3 is TGTGCCACCAGCAGACGGGCCGGGGAGCTGTTTTTT.

V is TRBV5-1 and J is TRBJ2-1, with 8 bases identical to TRBD1. Per the germline V gene, CDR1 is SGHRS and CDR2 is YFSETQ. CDR3 length: 14 amino acids. J lost 9 bases, V lost 4 bases, and 9 bases had no gene match. The CDR3 loop is CASSSRTGRGEQFF. The CDR3 DNA reads as TGCGCCAGCAGCAGTCGGACAGGGCGAGGTGAGCAGTTCTTC. Based on the CDR3 plus reference TRBV5-1 and TRBJ2-1, the full variable domain is KAGVTQTPRYLIKTRGQQVTLSCSPISGHRSVSWYQQTPGQGLQFLFEYFSETQRNKGNFPGRFSGRQFSNSRSEMNVSTLELGDSALYLCASSSRTGRGEQFFGPGTRLTVL.

The chain has TRBV7-9 and TRBJ2-2, with 12 bases identical to TRBD1. The CDR3 covers 18 residues. Germline V gene lookup returns CDR1 SEHNR and CDR2 FQNEAQ (reference sequence). The junction had 10 bases not matched to a gene; V was cut back by 4 bases and J by 4 bases. CDR3 sequence: CASSSYGTGGLTTGELFF. CDR3 DNA: TGTGCCAGCAGCTCTTATGGGACAGGGGGCCTTACCACCGGGGAGCTGTTTTTT.

This chain links TRBV29-1 with TRBJ1-2, with 7 bases matching TRBD1. The CDR3 runs 15 residues. V gave up 1 base and J gave up 1 base; unmatched junction bases: 6. From germline, CDR1 is SQVTM and CDR2 ANQGSEA. CDR3 nucleotides: TGCAGCGTTGAAGTGAGACAGGGAGTTAACTATGGCTACACCTTC. As protein: CSVEVRQGVNYGYTF. Full variable domain (remainder filled in from reference TRBV29-1 and TRBJ1-2): SAVISQKPSRDICQRGTSLTIQCQVDSQVTMMFWYRQQPGQSLTLIATANQGSEATYESGFVIDKFPISRPNLTFSTLTVSNMSPEDSSIYLCSVEVRQGVNYGYTFGSGTRLTVV.

CDR3 sequence reads: CSVGPSTDTQYF. The CDR3 DNA sequence: TGCAGCGTGGGGCCTAGCACAGATACGCAGTATTTT. The rearrangement joins TRBV29-1 to TRBJ2-3, with D possibly matching TRBD1 (5 bases). Germline CDR1 reads SQVTM; CDR2 reads ANQGSEA. V was pared by 6 bases and J by 0 bases, with 7 bases between. The CDR3 consists of 12 residues.

This chain joins TRBV6-4 and TRBJ2-5; 11 bases align to TRBD2. Trimming cost V 8 bases and J 3 bases; bases outside gene matches: 2. The CDR3 is 13 amino acids. The germline V gene has CDR1 MRHNA and CDR2 SNTAGT. CDR3 sequence reads: CASLLAGEETQYF. The CDR3 nucleotides read TGTGCCAGCTTACTAGCGGGAGAAGAGACCCAGTACTTC.

This chain connects TRBV30 to TRBJ1-4, with D tentatively TRBD1 (5 bases). V was pared by 3 bases and J by 8 bases, with 13 bases between. Germline V gene data show CDR1 as GTSNPN and CDR2 as SVGIG (reference sequence). The CDR3 contains 13 residues. The CDR3 loop is CAWSGRAGEKLFF. In DNA form, the CDR3 reads TGTGCCTGGAGCGGCAGGGCGGGGGAAAAACTGTTTTTT.

This chain uses TRBV19 with TRBJ1-2; D not resolved. The CDR3 is 16 amino acids. The V gene lost 2 bases and the J gene lost 0 bases, with 13 bases spanning the gap. The germline V gene has CDR1 LNHDA and CDR2 SQIVND (reference sequence). The CDR3 region is CASSISSAQANYGYTF. In nucleotides, the CDR3 is TGTGCCAGTAGTATAAGCAGCGCCCAAGCTAACTATGGCTACACCTTC.

The chain carries TRBV25-1 and TRBJ2-2, with D unresolved. With 1 base removed from V and 11 bases from J, the gap between germline ends came to 11 bases. Germline assignment: CDR1 MGHDK and CDR2 SYGVNS. The CDR3 consists of 13 residues. CDR3: CASSEFPLRELFF. The CDR3 DNA follows: TGTGCCAGCAGTGAATTCCCCTTGCGAGAGCTGTTTTTT. The entire variable domain, with the rest obtained from reference TRBV25-1 and TRBJ2-2, is as follows: EADIYQTPRYLVIGTGKKITLECSQTMGHDKMYWYQQDPGMELHLIHYSYGVNSTEKGDLSSESTVSRIRTEHFPLTLESARPSHTSQYLCASSEFPLRELFFGEGSRLTVL.

The CDR3 sequence is CASSPGTGGGQPQHF. The DNA of the CDR3 is TGTGCCAGCTCACCTGGGACAGGGGGTGGGCAGCCCCAGCATTTT. This rearrangement joins TRBV18 to TRBJ1-5, with TRBD1 identical over 11 bases. The CDR3 is 15 residues long. From germline, CDR1 is KGHSH and CDR2 LQKENI. The ends lost 3 bases at V and 7 bases at J; junction bases unmatched: 5.

The chain couples TRBV2 to TRBJ2-2, with 7 bases lining up with TRBD1. Germline trimming cut 9 bases from V and 7 bases from J; bases unmatched to any gene: 11. This CDR3 contains 14 residues. Germline values: CDR1 SNHLY, CDR2 FYNNEI. The CDR3 loop reads CASTGQAAVGELFF. In DNA, the CDR3 is TGTGCCAGTACCGGACAGGCTGCTGTCGGGGAGCTGTTTTTT. The variable domain in full, with the rest retrieved from reference TRBV2 and TRBJ2-2, is EPEVTQTPSHQVTQMGQEVILRCVPISNHLYFYWYRQILGQKVEFLVSFYNNEISEKSEIFDDQFSVERPDGSNFTLKIRSTKLEDSAMYFCASTGQAAVGELFFGEGSRLTVL.

The chain links TRBV4-3 to TRBJ2-5; 8 nucleotides line up with TRBD2. The ends lost 2 bases at V and 5 bases at J; junction bases unmatched: 4. CDR1 and CDR2 (germline): LGHNA, YSLEER. CDR3 size: 14 residues. The DNA for the CDR3 is TGCGCCAGCAGCCAATCTAGCGGGTCGGAGACCCAGTACTTC. Its translation is CASSQSSGSETQYF.

The rearrangement links TRBV28 to TRBJ2-3; D possibly corresponds to TRBD1 (6 bases). This CDR3 contains 15 residues. V was trimmed by 3 bases and J by 3 bases, leaving 13 bases between them. Germline CDR1 and CDR2: MDHEN and SYDVKM. CDR3: CASSFVQGGTDTQYF. In DNA form, the CDR3 reads TGTGCCAGCAGTTTCGTACAAGGGGGAACAGATACGCAGTATTTT. Variable domain in full (rest from reference TRBV28 and TRBJ2-3): DVKVTQSSRYLVKRTGEKVFLECVQDMDHENMFWYRQDPGLGLRLIYFSYDVKMKEKGDIPEGYSVSREKKERFSLILESASTNQTSMYLCASSFVQGGTDTQYFGPGTRLTVL.

The chain has TRBV2 and TRBJ2-6; D perhaps matches TRBD1 (5 bases). The CDR3 is made up of 15 amino acids. Trimming took 2 bases from V and 2 from J, leaving 7 bases between them. Looked up from germline, CDR1 is SNHLY and CDR2 is FYNNEI. The CDR3 protein is CASSERGAGANVLTF. The CDR3, as DNA: TGTGCCAGCAGTGAAAGGGGCGCTGGGGCCAACGTCCTGACTTTC.

Concerning this clone itself: The junction does not match germline at one end; this may be a read error. This chain uses TRBV12-5 with TRBJ1-1; 9 nucleotides align to TRBD1. CDR1 and CDR2 from the germline V gene are LGHNT and FRNRAP. This CDR3 has 16 amino acids. The CDR3 DNA follows: TGTGCTCGTGGTTTCGGGACAGGGACTAGGAACACTGAAGCTTTCTTT. As protein: CARGFGTGTRNTEAFF. Drawing the rest from reference TRBV12-5 and TRBJ1-1, the complete variable domain is DARVTQTPRHKVTEMGQEVTMRCQPILGHNTVFWYRQTMMQGLELLAYFRNRAPLDDSGMPKDRFSAEMPDATLATLKIQPSEPRDSAVYFCARGFGTGTRNTEAFFGQGTRLTVV.